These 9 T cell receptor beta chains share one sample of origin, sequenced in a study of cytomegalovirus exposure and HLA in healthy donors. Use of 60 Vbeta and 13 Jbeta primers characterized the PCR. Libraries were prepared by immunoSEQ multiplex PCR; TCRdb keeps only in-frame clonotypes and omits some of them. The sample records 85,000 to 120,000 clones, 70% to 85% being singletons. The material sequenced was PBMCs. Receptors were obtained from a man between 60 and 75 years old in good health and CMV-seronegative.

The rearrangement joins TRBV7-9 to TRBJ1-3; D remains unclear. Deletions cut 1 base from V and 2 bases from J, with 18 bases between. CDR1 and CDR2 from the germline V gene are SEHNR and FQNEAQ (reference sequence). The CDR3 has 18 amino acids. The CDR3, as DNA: TGTGCCAGCAGCTTAGAACCCCACCGATTGTTAGCTGGAAACACCATATATTTT. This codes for CASSLEPHRLLAGNTIYF.

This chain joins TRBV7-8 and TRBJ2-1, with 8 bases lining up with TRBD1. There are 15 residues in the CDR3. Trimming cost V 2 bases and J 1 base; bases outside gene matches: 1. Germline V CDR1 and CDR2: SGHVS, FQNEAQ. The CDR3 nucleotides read TGTGCCAGCAGCTTAAGACAGGGGTCCTACAATGAGCAGTTCTTC. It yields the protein CASSLRQGSYNEQFF. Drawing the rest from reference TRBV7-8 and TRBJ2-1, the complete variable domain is GAGVSQSPRYKVAKRGQDVALRCDPISGHVSLFWYQQALGQGPEFLTYFQNEAQLDKSGLPSDRFFAERPEGSVSTLKIQRTQQEDSAVYLCASSLRQGSYNEQFFGPGTRLTVL.

CDR3 residues: CATSVVRGLPYEQYF. The DNA for the CDR3 is TGTGCCACCAGCGTCGTTCGGGGTCTTCCCTACGAGCAGTACTTC. The chain employs TRBV15 and TRBJ2-7, with D perhaps matching TRBD2 (5 bases). The CDR3 totals 15 residues. Per germline, CDR1 LNHNV and CDR2 YYDKDF (reference sequence). The V end lost 5 bases, the J end lost 2 bases, and 16 bases lay between the germline ends.

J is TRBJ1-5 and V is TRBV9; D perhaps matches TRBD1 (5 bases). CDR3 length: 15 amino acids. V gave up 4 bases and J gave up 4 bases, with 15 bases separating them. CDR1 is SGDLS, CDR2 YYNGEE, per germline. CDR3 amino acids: CASSPRGGGNQPQHF. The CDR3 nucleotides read TGTGCCAGCAGCCCACGCGGGGGGGGTAATCAGCCCCAGCATTTT.

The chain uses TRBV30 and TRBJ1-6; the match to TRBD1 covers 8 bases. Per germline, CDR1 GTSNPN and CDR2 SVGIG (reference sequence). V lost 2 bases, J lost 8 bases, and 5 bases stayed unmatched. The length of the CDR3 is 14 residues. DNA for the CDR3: TGTGCCTGGAGTAGGACAGGGACGTATTCACCCCTCCACTTT. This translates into CAWSRTGTYSPLHF. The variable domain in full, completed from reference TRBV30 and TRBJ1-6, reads SQTIHQWPATLVQPVGSPLSLECTVEGTSNPNLYWYRQAAGRGLQLLFYSVGIGQISSEVPQNLSASRPQDRQFILSSKKLLLSDSGFYLCAWSRTGTYSPLHFGNGTRLTVT.

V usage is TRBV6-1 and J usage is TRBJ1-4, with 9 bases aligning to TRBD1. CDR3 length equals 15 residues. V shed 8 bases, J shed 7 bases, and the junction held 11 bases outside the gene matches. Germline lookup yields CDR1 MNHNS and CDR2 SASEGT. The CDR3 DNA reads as TGTGCCAGCGGCCCGCTGGGACAGGGACCTGAAAAACTGTTTTTT. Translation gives CASGPLGQGPEKLFF.

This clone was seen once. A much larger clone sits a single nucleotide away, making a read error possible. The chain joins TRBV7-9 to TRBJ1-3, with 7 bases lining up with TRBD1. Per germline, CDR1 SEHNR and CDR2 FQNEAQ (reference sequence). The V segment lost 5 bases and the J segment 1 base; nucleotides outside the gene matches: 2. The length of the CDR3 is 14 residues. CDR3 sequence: CASSQTGSGNTIYF. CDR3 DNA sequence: TGTGCCAGCAGCCAGACAGGGTCTGGAAACACCATATATTTT.

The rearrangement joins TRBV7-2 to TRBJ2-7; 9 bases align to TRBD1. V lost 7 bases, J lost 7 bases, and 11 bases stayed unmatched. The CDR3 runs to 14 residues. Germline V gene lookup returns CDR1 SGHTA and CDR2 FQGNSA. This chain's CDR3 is CASTLPGTGQEQYF. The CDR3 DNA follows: TGTGCCAGCACCCTTCCCGGGACAGGGCAAGAGCAGTACTTC.

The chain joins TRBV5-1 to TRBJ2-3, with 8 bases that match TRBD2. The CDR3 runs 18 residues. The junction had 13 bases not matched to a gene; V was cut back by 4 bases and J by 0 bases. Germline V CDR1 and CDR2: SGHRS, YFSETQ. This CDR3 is CASSGKSGGSSSTDTQYF. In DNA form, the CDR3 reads TGCGCCAGCAGCGGTAAAAGCGGGGGATCCTCTAGCACAGATACGCAGTATTTT.